The 14 T cell receptor beta chains below all came from one sample that was sequenced in a study of breast tumors, draining lymph nodes, adjacent tissues. TCRdb fed the multiplex PCR reads into MiXCR, producing one record per CDR3 protein. Here the sample spans fewer than 200,000 distinct CDR3 sequences, 25% to 40% being singletons. Breast cancer patients provided tissue from their axillary draining lymph nodes. Sequences were obtained from axillary lymph node tissue. These receptors came from a female donor with breast cancer. Some clones in this sample may be carry-over from other donors' samples.

This clonotype was observed many times. V is TRBV29-1 and J is TRBJ1-4; D call uncertain. This CDR3 is 13 amino acids long. Trimming removed 2 bases from V and 8 bases from J, with 12 bases in between. Germline V gives CDR1 SQVTM, CDR2 ANQGSEA. CDR3 sequence (DNA): TGCAGCGTTGAACCCGCGGGAGGGGAAAAACTGTTTTTT. This encodes CSVEPAGGEKLFF. Combining the CDR3 with reference TRBV29-1 and TRBJ1-4 gives the whole variable domain SAVISQKPSRDICQRGTSLTIQCQVDSQVTMMFWYRQQPGQSLTLIATANQGSEATYESGFVIDKFPISRPNLTFSTLTVSNMSPEDSSIYLCSVEPAGGEKLFFGSGTQLSVL.

To note about this clonotype: This CDR3 fails to terminate in the conserved phenylalanine or tryptophan, so it likely reflects a read error. The limits of the CDR3 on the DNA are not certain, so only TCRdb's listed CDR3 is given. The CDR3: CASSLGNT. The genes are TRBV7-9 and TRBJ2-6. The CDR3 comprises 8 residues, both ends counted. Germline CDR1 is SEHNR and CDR2 is FQNEAQ (reference sequence).

This clonotype appeared many times. V usage is TRBV14 and J usage is TRBJ2-5; TRBD2 aligns across 11 bases. This CDR3 region has 17 residues. V trimming: 4 bases; J trimming: 1 base; junction bases outside the gene matches: 8. Germline V CDR1 and CDR2: SGHDN, FVKESK. CDR3 amino acids: CASSREPGLAAQETQYF. CDR3 in DNA: TGTGCCAGCAGCCGCGAACCGGGACTAGCGGCCCAAGAGACCCAGTACTTC. The variable domain in full, completed from reference TRBV14 and TRBJ2-5, reads EAGVTQFPSHSVIEKGQTVTLRCDPISGHDNLYWYRRVMGKEIKFLLHFVKESKQDESGMPNNRFLAERTGGTYSTLKVQPAELEDSGVYFCASSREPGLAAQETQYFGPGTRLLVL.

V and J are TRBV20-1 and TRBJ2-7; a weak D match, TRBD1 (6 bases). Germline CDR1 DFQATT, CDR2 SNEGSKA (reference sequence). The V end lost 5 bases, the J end lost 1 base, and 12 bases lay between the germline ends. This CDR3 comprises 13 residues. The CDR3 reads CSAYRDKSYEQYF. CDR3 nucleotides: TGCAGTGCTTACCGGGACAAATCCTACGAGCAGTACTTC.

This clonotype was counted at least ten times. V is TRBV9 and J is TRBJ2-3, with 14 positions matching TRBD2. CDR3 size: 18 residues. V shed 7 bases, J shed 0 bases, and the junction held 10 bases outside the gene matches. CDR1 and CDR2 from the germline V gene are SGDLS and YYNGEE. CDR3 DNA sequence: TGTGCCAGCGCCCTCGGGACTAGCGGGGGCTCTAGCACAGATACGCAGTATTTT. Protein product: CASALGTSGGSSTDTQYF.

This clonotype was counted a single time. One end of the junction varies from germline; a read error may be responsible. The rearrangement links TRBV29-1 to TRBJ2-4; 8 bases match TRBD2. Germline loops: CDR1 SQVTM, CDR2 ANQGSEA. This CDR3 comprises 18 residues. In DNA, the CDR3 is TGCAGCGTTGAAGACCGGGGGGGGGGCGCTTGGGCCAAAAACATTCGGTACTTC. Translation gives CSVEDRGGGAWAKNIRYF.

J is TRBJ2-5 and V is TRBV10-3; TRBD2 aligns across 8 bases. The CDR3 sequence is 16 residues long. V lost 0 bases to trimming and J lost 4 bases; unmatched junction nucleotides: 7. Germline CDR1 reads ENHRY; CDR2 reads SYGVKD. The CDR3 bases are TGTGCCATCAGTGAGTCGAAGGGCGGGGGGCGAGAGACCCAGTACTTC. It translates to CAISESKGGGRETQYF.

V and J are TRBV18 and TRBJ1-1, with no clear D. Between the trimmed V and J ends, which lost 6 bases and 3 bases, there was a span of 14 bases. Germline V gene lookup returns CDR1 KGHSH and CDR2 LQKENI. This CDR3 region has 14 residues. The CDR3 coding sequence is TGTGCCAGCTCCCTAGGGATCGGGGACACTGAAGCTTTCTTT. Its protein is CASSLGIGDTEAFF.

This clonotype was found a few times. A read error may explain this, as a much larger clone is one base away. The chain employs TRBV19 and TRBJ1-5, with D uncertain. Trimming cost V 5 bases and J 2 bases, with 19 bases left between them. CDR1 is LNHDA and CDR2 is SQIVND in the germline V gene (reference sequence). The CDR3 is 17 residues long. CDR3 sequence (DNA): TGTGCCAGTAGTGGGCTATTCGGGAGGGTGCGCAATCAGCCCCAGCATTTT. Translation gives CASSGLFGRVRNQPQHF.

This clonotype was detected many times. The V and J genes are TRBV15 and TRBJ1-4; 8 bases agree with TRBD1. Unmatched junction bases numbered 9, after V lost 0 bases and J lost 3 bases. The CDR3 sequence is 18 residues long. Germline-derived CDR1 and CDR2 are LNHNV and YYDKDF (reference sequence). DNA for the CDR3: TGTGCCACCAGCAGAGATATCCGACAGGGGAAGCCTAATGAAAAACTGTTTTTT. Its protein is CATSRDIRQGKPNEKLFF.

This clonotype was seen repeatedly, ten times or more. V gene TRBV29-1 combines with J gene TRBJ2-3, with 8 bases aligning to TRBD1. The germline V gene has CDR1 SQVTM and CDR2 ANQGSEA. The CDR3 is 14 residues long. The V and J ends lost 2 bases and 5 bases, in that order; junction bases with no gene match: 6. DNA for the CDR3: TGCAGCGTTGAAAAGACAGGGGCCCAAGATACGCAGTATTTT. It is translated as CSVEKTGAQDTQYF.

This clonotype was observed many times. The chain uses TRBV7-2 and TRBJ2-7; TRBD2 agrees at 9 bases. The ends lost 0 bases at V and 5 bases at J; junction bases unmatched: 8. The CDR3 loop spans 16 amino acids. Germline V gene sequence: CDR1 SGHTA, CDR2 FQGNSA. In nucleotides, the CDR3 is TGTGCCAGCAGCTTAGCGGGGAGCGGGAGGAGAAACGAGCAGTACTTC. It is translated as CASSLAGSGRRNEQYF.

Comments on this clonotype: The final CDR3 position lacks the conserved phenylalanine or tryptophan, pointing to a likely read error. In DNA, the CDR3 is TGTGCCAGCGCCTCTGGCGGGAGGGCCTCCTACAATGAGCAGTTCTCC. Amino acids: CASASGGRASYNEQFS. The chain employs TRBV19 and TRBJ2-1; 9 bases match TRBD2. CDR1 and CDR2 (germline): LNHDA, SQIVND (reference sequence). With 9 bases clipped from V and 0 bases from J, the junction kept 9 bases outside the gene matches. The CDR3 runs 16 residues.

A remark on this clonotype: Relative to the germline gene, one junction end is altered; a read error may explain this. The rearrangement uses TRBV7-3 and TRBJ2-3; D perhaps matches TRBD1 (7 bases). This CDR3 has 16 amino acids. CDR1 is SGHTA and CDR2 is FQGTGA in the germline V gene. This chain's CDR3 is CASSWGQGGRTDTRYF. The CDR3 DNA is TGTGCCAGCAGCTGGGGGCAGGGGGGACGCACAGATACGCGGTATTTT.